The 32 T cell receptor beta chains below all came from one sample that was sequenced in a study of blood T cells in healthy people across ages. Alongside a J-beta primer mix, a sample-barcoded 5' primer served in a second PCR lasting roughly 7 to 11 cycles. TCRdb re-called the 5' RACE reads through MiXCR, storing one row per CDR3 protein. The sample has about 400,000 distinct CDR3 sequences; about 52% are singletons. Material: blood. Receptors were obtained from a man between 60 and 75 years old in good health.

This clonotype was picked up a small number of times. The chain employs TRBV5-1 and TRBJ2-5; D may match TRBD1 or TRBD2 (5 bases each). The J call could be wrong; TRBJ2-7 is a better fit for the DNA end. The CDR3 runs to 14 residues. The germline CDR1 and CDR2 sequences are SGHRS and YFSETQ. The CDR3 here is CASSLVGDNYEQYF. Written as DNA, the CDR3 is TGCGCCAGCAGCTTGGTGGGGGATAACTACGAGCAGTACTTC.

This clonotype has at least ten counts. The chain couples TRBV4-3 to TRBJ2-1; no reliable D call. Germline-derived CDR1 and CDR2 are LGHNA and YSLEER. Trimming removed 2 bases at V and 6 bases at J, with 14 bases between. The CDR3 spans 15 residues. The CDR3 loop reads CASSQQAQPVNEQFF. The CDR3 nucleotides are TGCGCCAGCAGCCAACAAGCACAGCCCGTCAATGAGCAGTTCTTC.

The chain joins TRBV18 to TRBJ1-5, with D possibly TRBD1 on 6 matching bases. The CDR3 is made up of 14 amino acids. V was cut by 4 bases and J by 8 bases, with 15 bases left in between. The V gene's germline CDR1 is KGHSH and CDR2 LQKENI. The CDR3 loop reads CASSLNRAREPQHF. CDR3 sequence (DNA): TGTGCCAGCTCACTAAACAGGGCTCGGGAGCCCCAGCATTTT. Supplemented by reference TRBV18 and TRBJ1-5, the full variable domain reads NAGVMQNPRHLVRRRGQEARLRCSPMKGHSHVYWYRQLPEEGLKFMVYLQKENIIDESGMPKERFSAEFPKEGPSILRIQQVVRGDSAAYFCASSLNRAREPQHFGDGTRLSIL.

There are a few counts of this clonotype. The V call is TRBV7-2, the J call TRBJ2-1; D is ambiguous. The germline CDR1 and CDR2 sequences are SGHTA and FQGNSA. This CDR3 is 13 amino acids long. Deletions cut 3 bases from V and 6 bases from J, with 9 bases between. For the CDR3, the DNA is TGTGCCAGCAGCTTGGGGATCGGCAATGAGCAGTTCTTC. Translating gives CASSLGIGNEQFF. Full variable domain (missing parts from reference TRBV7-2 and TRBJ2-1): GAGVSQSPSNKVTEKGKDVELRCDPISGHTALYWYRQSLGQGLEFLIYFQGNSAPDKSGLPSDRFSAERTGGSVSTLTIQRTQQEDSAVYLCASSLGIGNEQFFGPGTRLTVL.

The chain combines TRBV20-1 with TRBJ2-4, with D maybe TRBD1 (6 bases). The CDR3 has 14 amino acids. Germline V CDR1 and CDR2: DFQATT, SNEGSKA (reference sequence). Trimming pared 5 bases from V and 2 bases from J, leaving 13 bases between. CDR3 loop: CSASPRGPKNIQYF. The CDR3, as DNA: TGCAGTGCTTCTCCCAGGGGCCCCAAAAACATTCAGTACTTC.

This clonotype was detected many times. A read error may explain this, as a much larger clone is one base away. The V gene is TRBV29-1, the J gene TRBJ2-1; 7 nucleotides line up with TRBD2. The J call could be wrong; TRBJ2-7 is a better fit for the DNA end. This CDR3 contains 21 residues. Germline V gives CDR1 SQVTM, CDR2 ANQGSEA. The CDR3 nucleotides are TGCAGCGTTAGAAGGAGTGAGGTGTTGGGGGGGATAATGGGGTCCTACAATGAGCAGTACTTC. It specifies CSVRRSEVLGGIMGSYNEQYF.

This clonotype has a single count. A clone one base away is much larger, so this may be a read error. The chain is built from TRBV6-2 or TRBV6-3 and TRBJ2-1; TRBD2 matches at 8 bases. This CDR3 contains 16 residues. Germline lookup yields CDR1 MNHEY and CDR2 SVGEGT. The CDR3 region is CASSNPAGVTYIEQFF. The CDR3 DNA is TGTGCCAGCAGTAACCCAGCGGGAGTGACCTACATTGAGCAGTTCTTC.

As to this clonotype: A junction end diverges from the germline sequence, so it may reflect a read error. The rearrangement uses TRBV11-3 and TRBJ2-1; D remains unclear. CDR1 SGHNT and CDR2 YENEEA come from the germline V gene. The CDR3 is 14 residues long. CDR3 DNA: TGTGCCAGCAGCGCCTCCCCTAGGTACAGTGAGCAGTTCTTC. This translates into CASSASPRYSEQFF.

This chain joins TRBV20-1 and TRBJ2-1; 9 bases fit TRBD2. The CDR3 has 18 residues. J gave up 1 base and V 5 bases, and 15 bases lay outside the gene matches. The germline V gene encodes CDR1 DFQATT and CDR2 SNEGSKA (reference sequence). CDR3 amino acids: CSAESAGGHSDSYNEQFF. CDR3 nucleotides: TGCAGTGCTGAATCAGCGGGGGGTCATTCTGATTCCTACAATGAGCAGTTCTTC.

The rearrangement links TRBV15 to TRBJ2-3, with D possibly being TRBD1 (5 bases). There are 15 residues in the CDR3. Germline CDR1 LNHNV, CDR2 YYDKDF (reference sequence). V was shortened by 0 bases and J by 0 bases, with 7 bases between the two germline ends. CDR3 bases: TGTGCCACCAGCAGAGATGGGGCTAGCACAGATACGCAGTATTTT. Translating gives CATSRDGASTDTQYF.

The rearrangement links TRBV20-1 to TRBJ2-1; D is possibly TRBD1 (6 bases). CDR3 length: 13 residues. CDR1 is DFQATT, CDR2 SNEGSKA, per germline (reference sequence). Trimming cost V 5 bases and J 5 bases, with 13 bases left between them. DNA of the CDR3: TGCAGTGCTCCCAGGACAGTCCACAATGAGCAGTTCTTC. The encoded protein is CSAPRTVHNEQFF.

Turning to this clonotype: One end of the junction is discordant with germline, which a read error may explain. The V call is TRBV6-1, the J call TRBJ2-1; D possibly corresponds to TRBD1 (6 bases). Germline CDR1 MNHNS, CDR2 SASEGT. The CDR3 contains 12 residues. CDR3 in DNA: TGTACCAGCACCCTGAGGGGGAATGAGCAGTTCTTC. Residues: CTSTLRGNEQFF.

This clonotype was found many times. The chain combines TRBV27 with TRBJ1-2; TRBD1 agrees at 7 bases. Germline V gene sequence: CDR1 MNHEY, CDR2 SMNVEV (reference sequence). Germline trimming cut 5 bases from V and 0 bases from J; bases unmatched to any gene: 12. This CDR3 comprises 17 residues. The CDR3 nucleotides read TGTGCCAGCAGTCCGGAGTTTGGGACAGCATCTAACTATGGCTACACCTTC. Translation gives CASSPEFGTASNYGYTF.

This chain connects TRBV7-2 to TRBJ2-1, with 9 bases matching TRBD2. Losses at the gene ends were 5 bases for V and 5 bases for J; bases not matched to a gene: 10. Looked up from germline, CDR1 is SGHTA and CDR2 is FQGNSA. The CDR3 runs 16 residues. In DNA form, the CDR3 reads TGTGCCAGCAGCCCTCCACGGACTAGCGCTAACAATGAGCAGTTCTTC. Translated, it gives CASSPPRTSANNEQFF.

J is TRBJ2-3 and V is TRBV7-2; D gene uncertain. The CDR3 extends over 15 amino acids. V lost 2 bases to trimming and J lost 5 bases, with 14 bases between them. Per the germline V gene, CDR1 is SGHTA and CDR2 is FQGNSA. This chain's CDR3 is CASSLFRSAGDTQYF. CDR3 DNA: TGTGCCAGCAGCTTATTCCGCAGCGCAGGAGATACGCAGTATTTT.

The chain combines TRBV28 with TRBJ1-6; no definite D call. Germline assignment: CDR1 MDHEN and CDR2 SYDVKM. This CDR3 region has 13 residues. V lost 11 bases and J 7 bases, leaving 15 bases between the germline ends. CDR3 amino acids: CAYSASGNSPLHF. The CDR3 region has the DNA TGTGCCTACAGTGCCTCCGGGAATTCACCCCTCCACTTT. The entire variable domain, with the rest obtained from reference TRBV28 and TRBJ1-6, is as follows: DVKVTQSSRYLVKRTGEKVFLECVQDMDHENMFWYRQDPGLGLRLIYFSYDVKMKEKGDIPEGYSVSREKKERFSLILESASTNQTSMYLCAYSASGNSPLHFGNGTRLTVT.

The V call is TRBV28, the J call TRBJ2-7; TRBD1 agrees at 10 bases. V lost 6 bases to trimming and J lost 6 bases; unmatched junction nucleotides: 11. Per the germline V gene, CDR1 is MDHEN and CDR2 is SYDVKM. The CDR3 extends over 15 amino acids. The CDR3 DNA is TGTGCCAGCAGCCCCGACAGGGGGCGCGTTCTCGAGCAGTACTTC. Translation gives CASSPDRGRVLEQYF.

With respect to this clonotype: A much larger clone differs from this one at a single base, so this may be a read error. V usage is TRBV6-5 and J usage is TRBJ1-1; D not resolved. Trimming removed 10 bases from V and 2 bases from J, with 8 bases in between. CDR1 is MNHEY and CDR2 is SVGAGI in the germline V gene. This CDR3 spans 11 amino acids. CDR3 nucleotides: TGTGCCATCACCCATAACACTGAAGCTTTCTTT. Its protein product is CAITHNTEAFF.

This clonotype was recorded a few times. This rearrangement joins TRBV11-2 to TRBJ2-7; 8 nucleotides align to TRBD2. Germline CDR1 reads SGHAT; CDR2 reads FQNNGV. V lost 1 base and J lost 4; bases outside the gene matches: 6. CDR3 length equals 15 residues. Here the CDR3 reads CASSLAPGGEYEQYF. The CDR3 DNA reads TGTGCCAGCAGCTTAGCCCCGGGAGGGGAGTACGAGCAGTACTTC.

Turning to this clonotype: Being one base from a much bigger clone, this may be a read error. The CDR3 DNA reads as TGTGCCAGCAGCTCCGGGACAACGAACACCGGGGAGCTGTTTTTT. Residues: CASSSGTTNTGELFF. V usage is TRBV7-2 and J usage is TRBJ2-2, with a weak D call TRBD1 (6 bases). Trimming shortened V by 4 bases and J by 0 bases, and 9 bases separated the two germline ends. This CDR3 contains 15 residues. CDR1 and CDR2 from the germline V gene are SGHTA and FQGNSA. The whole variable domain, filled in from reference TRBV7-2 and TRBJ2-2, reads GAGVSQSPSNKVTEKGKDVELRCDPISGHTALYWYRQSLGQGLEFLIYFQGNSAPDKSGLPSDRFSAERTGGSVSTLTIQRTQQEDSAVYLCASSSGTTNTGELFFGEGSRLTVL.

This clonotype was observed at least ten times. DNA for the CDR3: TGTGCCAGCGGGGGCGTGGGACAAGTCGAAGCTTTCTTT. It encodes CASGGVGQVEAFF. V gene TRBV6-5 combines with J gene TRBJ1-1; possible D gene TRBD1, 6 bases. With 8 bases removed from V and 8 bases from J, the gap between germline ends came to 18 bases. The CDR3 totals 13 residues. Germline-derived CDR1 and CDR2 are MNHEY and SVGAGI.

The V gene is TRBV20-1, the J gene TRBJ1-2; TRBD1 agrees at 9 bases. Germline assignment: CDR1 DFQATT and CDR2 SNEGSKA (reference sequence). Trimming took 1 base from V and 8 from J; bases not matched to a gene: 8. This CDR3 contains 14 residues. The CDR3 nucleotides read TGCAGTGCTAGAGGGACAGGGGATTCTAGGGGCTACACCTTC. Amino acids: CSARGTGDSRGYTF.

Concerning this clonotype: Possible read error: a much larger clone is one base away. V gene TRBV7-2 combines with J gene TRBJ2-1; 7 nucleotides match TRBD1. Germline CDR1 and CDR2: SGHTA and FQGNSA. The CDR3 runs 15 residues. CDR3 nucleotide sequence: TGTGCCAGCAGCCCACGACAGGGTCGGAATAATGCGCAGTTCTTC. Translating it yields CASSPRQGRNNAQFF.

This clonotype was seen more than once but under ten times. This chain links TRBV3-1 with TRBJ1-1, with 10 positions matching TRBD1. V shed 4 bases, J shed 3 bases, and the junction held 8 bases outside the gene matches. Germline CDR1 is LGHDT and CDR2 is YNNKEL (reference sequence). This CDR3 region has 16 residues. CDR3 protein: CASSRLPGQGHTEAFF. In DNA, the CDR3 is TGTGCCAGCAGCCGTTTGCCGGGACAGGGGCACACTGAAGCTTTCTTT.

This clonotype was seen more than once but under ten times. V usage is TRBV6-5 and J usage is TRBJ2-7; no reliable D call. Germline V CDR1 and CDR2: MNHEY, SVGAGI. Trimming took off 4 bases at V and 6 bases at J, with 13 bases between the two ends. This CDR3 is built from 13 residues. CDR3 in DNA: TGTGCCAGCAGTTCCCAGGTTCTTGGCGAGCAGTACTTC. Protein sequence: CASSSQVLGEQYF.

This chain links TRBV28 with TRBJ1-2; D gene uncertain. The CDR3 consists of 11 residues. Germline V gene sequence: CDR1 MDHEN, CDR2 SYDVKM. Trimming stripped 5 bases from V and 8 bases from J, with 9 bases between. In DNA form, the CDR3 reads TGTGCCAGCAGTGCCGCAGTGGGCTACACCTTC. Its protein product is CASSAAVGYTF.

The chain uses TRBV5-6 and TRBJ2-3, with D possibly matching TRBD2 (5 bases). The CDR3 is 14 amino acids. From germline, CDR1 is SGHDT and CDR2 YYEEEE. Between the trimmed V and J ends, which lost 1 base and 3 bases, there was a span of 9 bases. CDR3 DNA sequence: TGTGCCAGCAGCTTGTACCTAGCAACAGATACGCAGTATTTT. Its translation is CASSLYLATDTQYF.

This sequence joins TRBV7-9 and TRBJ1-5, with D uncertain. CDR1 and CDR2 (germline): SEHNR, FQNEAQ (reference sequence). The CDR3 consists of 13 residues. Trimming removed 4 bases from V and 7 bases from J, with 11 bases in between. CDR3: CASSSGWKQPQHF. The CDR3 DNA reads as TGTGCCAGCAGCTCCGGTTGGAAGCAGCCCCAGCATTTT.

The J gene is TRBJ2-7, the V gene TRBV15; TRBD1 is a possible D gene (5 bases). Per germline, CDR1 LNHNV and CDR2 YYDKDF (reference sequence). V was trimmed by 0 bases and J by 1 base, leaving 10 bases between them. This CDR3 is built from 15 residues. This CDR3 reads CATSRDTQGSYEQYF. CDR3 DNA: TGTGCCACCAGCAGAGATACCCAGGGTTCCTACGAGCAGTACTTC.

The count of this clonotype is one. This may come from a read error, since a much larger clone is one base off. The chain recombines TRBV7-2 with TRBJ2-5, with 8 bases fitting TRBD2. The DNA end lines up better with TRBJ2-7; the J call may be wrong. The CDR3 is 15 residues long. Germline CDR1 and CDR2: SGHTA and FQGNSA. The CDR3 here is CASSAGGRRACEQYF. The CDR3 bases are TGTGCCAGCAGCGCTGGCGGGAGGCGGGCCTGCGAGCAGTACTTC.

This clonotype was observed a few times. The V gene is TRBV5-1, the J gene TRBJ2-1, with 11 bases lining up with TRBD2. V dropped 0 bases and J dropped 7; count of bases not matched to a gene: 12. Germline CDR1 SGHRS, CDR2 YFSETQ. There are 18 residues in the CDR3. CDR3 nucleotide sequence: TGCGCCAGCAGCTTGGTCCTAGCGGGGGGTACTATACGGAATGAGCAGTTCTTC. The encoded protein is CASSLVLAGGTIRNEQFF.

In its sample, this clonotype was seen a few times. The V call is TRBV20-1, the J call TRBJ2-4; D unclear. V was cut by 3 bases and J by 7 bases, with 7 bases left in between. CDR3 length: 11 amino acids. Looked up from germline, CDR1 is DFQATT and CDR2 is SNEGSKA (reference sequence). The CDR3: CSARGSNIQYF. CDR3 coding DNA: TGCAGTGCTAGGGGCTCCAACATTCAGTACTTC.